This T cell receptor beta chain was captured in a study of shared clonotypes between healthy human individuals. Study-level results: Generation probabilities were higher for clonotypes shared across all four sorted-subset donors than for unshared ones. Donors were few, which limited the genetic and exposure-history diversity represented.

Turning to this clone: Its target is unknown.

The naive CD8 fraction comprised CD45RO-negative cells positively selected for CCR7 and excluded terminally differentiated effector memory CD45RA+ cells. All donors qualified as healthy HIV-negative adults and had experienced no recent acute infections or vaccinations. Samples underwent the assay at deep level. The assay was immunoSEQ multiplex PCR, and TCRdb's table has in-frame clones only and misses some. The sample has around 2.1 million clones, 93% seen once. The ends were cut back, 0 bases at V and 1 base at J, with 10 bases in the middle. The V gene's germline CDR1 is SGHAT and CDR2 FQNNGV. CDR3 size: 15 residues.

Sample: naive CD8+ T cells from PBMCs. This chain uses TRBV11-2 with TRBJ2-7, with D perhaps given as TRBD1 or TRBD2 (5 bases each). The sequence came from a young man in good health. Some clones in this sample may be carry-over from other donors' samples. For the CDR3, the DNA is TGTGCCAGCAGCTTAGAACCGGGACGGTCCTACGAGCAGTACTTC. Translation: CASSLEPGRSYEQYF.